This is a list of T cell receptor beta chains from one sample in a study of shared clonotypes between healthy human individuals. The assay was immunoSEQ multiplex PCR, and TCRdb's table has in-frame clones only and misses some. The table lists about 2.1 million clones, about 92% of them singletons. Source material: naive CD8+ T cells from PBMCs. The receptors come from a man between 18 and 35 years old in good health. Some clones in this sample may be carry-over from other donors' samples. Each CDR3 is given with its conserved first and last residue. D genes are given only for firm matches. A row's size may be missing; if present it is once, few, many or a size class.

clone size: once
D gene: -
J gene: TRBJ1-1
V gene: TRBV14
CDR3 DNA: TGTGCCAGCAGCCAAGGATTGGGGCAGGTCACTGAAGCTTTCTTT
CDR3 protein: CASSQGLGQVTEAFF

clone size: -
D gene: -
J gene: TRBJ2-7
V gene: TRBV28
CDR3 DNA: TGTGCCAGCAGTTTATTTTCCACCTACGAGCAGTACTTC
CDR3 protein: CASSLFSTYEQYF

clone size: -
D gene: TRBD2
J gene: TRBJ2-7
V gene: TRBV18
CDR3 DNA: TGTGCCAGCTCTGAATCTGGGACTAGCGGGGCCCAGGGGTACTACGAGCAGTACTTC
CDR3 protein: CASSESGTSGAQGYYEQYF

clone size: -
D gene: TRBD2
J gene: TRBJ2-7
V gene: TRBV5-4
CDR3 DNA: TGTGCCAGCAGCTGGGGGACTACAGAGCAGTACTTC
CDR3 protein: CASSWGTTEQYF

clone size: -
D gene: -
J gene: TRBJ2-3
V gene: TRBV7-9
CDR3 DNA: TGTGCCAGCAGCCCCTATACCTCGGGCACAGATACGCAGTATTTT
CDR3 protein: CASSPYTSGTDTQYF

clone size: -
D gene: TRBD1
J gene: TRBJ1-3
V gene: TRBV14
CDR3 DNA: TGTGCCAGCAGCCAAGATAAAGAGGACAGGCGGGGAAACACCATATATTTT
CDR3 protein: CASSQDKEDRRGNTIYF

clone size: -
D gene: -
J gene: TRBJ1-1
V gene: TRBV2
CDR3 DNA: TGTGCCAGCAGTGTGGGGGGGTGGAACACTGAAGCTTTCTTT
CDR3 protein: CASSVGGWNTEAFF

clone size: -
D gene: TRBD2
J gene: TRBJ2-7
V gene: TRBV4-1
CDR3 DNA: TGCGCCAGCAGCCAAGGAGGGACTAGCCCCGACGAGCAGTACTTC
CDR3 protein: CASSQGGTSPDEQYF

clone size: -
D gene: -
J gene: TRBJ2-1
V gene: TRBV10-3
CDR3 DNA: TGTGCCATCAGTGCCCTGGACGCGGCGGAATACAATGAGCAGTTCTTC
CDR3 protein: CAISALDAAEYNEQFF

clone size: -
D gene: -
J gene: TRBJ1-4
V gene: TRBV4-3
CDR3 DNA: TGCGCCAGCAGCCTTATCGGGGCAACTAATGAAAAACTGTTTTTT
CDR3 protein: CASSLIGATNEKLFF

clone size: once
D gene: TRBD2
J gene: TRBJ2-7
V gene: TRBV14
CDR3 DNA: TGTGCCAGCAGCCAGTGGACTAGCGCATACGAGCAGTACTTC
CDR3 protein: CASSQWTSAYEQYF

clone size: -
D gene: -
J gene: TRBJ1-2
V gene: TRBV11-2
CDR3 DNA: TGTGCCAGCAGCTCGGGACCCGGGATCTCGAACTATGGCTACACCTTC
CDR3 protein: CASSSGPGISNYGYTF

clone size: -
D gene: -
J gene: TRBJ2-3
V gene: TRBV30
CDR3 DNA: TGTGCCTGGAGTCCTCCGGTTTCCAGCTCAGATACGCAGTATTTT
CDR3 protein: CAWSPPVSSSDTQYF

clone size: -
D gene: TRBD2
J gene: TRBJ2-5
V gene: TRBV4-3
CDR3 DNA: TGCGCCAGCAGCCTTGGACTAGCGGGAGCCGAGACCCAGTACTTC
CDR3 protein: CASSLGLAGAETQYF

clone size: once
D gene: -
J gene: TRBJ2-1
V gene: TRBV2
CDR3 DNA: TGTGCCAGCAGTGGGGGCAACTACCTTAGCTCCTACAATGAGCAGTTCTTC
CDR3 protein: CASSGGNYLSSYNEQFF

clone size: -
D gene: TRBD1
J gene: TRBJ2-7
V gene: TRBV5-5
CDR3 DNA: TGTGCCAGCAGCCCCGGGACAGCCTACGAGCAGTACTTC
CDR3 protein: CASSPGTAYEQYF

clone size: -
D gene: -
J gene: TRBJ2-7
V gene: TRBV7-6
CDR3 DNA: TGTGCCAGCAGCTTATCCCGAATAGACGAGCAGTACTTC
CDR3 protein: CASSLSRIDEQYF

clone size: -
D gene: -
J gene: TRBJ2-3
V gene: TRBV18
CDR3 DNA: TGTGCCAGCTCACCAGCGGCAGAGCAAGATACGCAGTATTTT
CDR3 protein: CASSPAAEQDTQYF

clone size: -
D gene: TRBD2
J gene: TRBJ2-7
V gene: TRBV11-3
CDR3 DNA: TGTGCCAGCAGCTTTGGAGCGGGAAGTCTCTACGAGCAGTACTTC
CDR3 protein: CASSFGAGSLYEQYF

clone size: -
D gene: -
J gene: TRBJ2-7
V gene: TRBV28
CDR3 DNA: TGTGCCAGCAGTCCTGATAACTCCTACGAGCAGTACTTC
CDR3 protein: CASSPDNSYEQYF

clone size: -
D gene: TRBD2
J gene: TRBJ2-1
V gene: TRBV7-3
CDR3 DNA: TGTGCCAGCAGCTCCCACGGGACTAGCGGAAATGAGCAGTTCTTC
CDR3 protein: CASSSHGTSGNEQFF

clone size: once
D gene: TRBD1
J gene: TRBJ1-1
V gene: TRBV28
CDR3 DNA: TGTGCCAGCATCTCCGGGACAGGGTTCACTGAAGCTTTCTTT
CDR3 protein: CASISGTGFTEAFF

clone size: once
D gene: TRBD1
J gene: TRBJ1-2
V gene: TRBV14
CDR3 DNA: TGTGCCAGCAGCCAAGGTCCCTCGGGACAGGGAAACTATGGCTACACCTTC
CDR3 protein: CASSQGPSGQGNYGYTF

clone size: -
D gene: -
J gene: TRBJ2-7
V gene: TRBV9
CDR3 DNA: TGTGCCAGCAGCCCGGACAGTCGGCCCTACGAGCAGTACTTC
CDR3 protein: CASSPDSRPYEQYF

clone size: -
D gene: TRBD2
J gene: TRBJ2-7
V gene: TRBV28
CDR3 DNA: TGTGCCAGCAGTTTATCGGGACTAGCGGGAGGCCTCGAGCAGTACTTC
CDR3 protein: CASSLSGLAGGLEQYF

clone size: -
D gene: TRBD2
J gene: TRBJ2-2
V gene: TRBV27
CDR3 DNA: TGTGCCAGCAGTTTATTGGGACTAGCATTCACCGGGGAGCTGTTTTTT
CDR3 protein: CASSLLGLAFTGELFF

clone size: -
D gene: -
J gene: TRBJ1-2
V gene: TRBV18
CDR3 DNA: TGTGCCAGCTCACCCGGACCTATTCTTAACTATGGCTACACCTTC
CDR3 protein: CASSPGPILNYGYTF

clone size: -
D gene: TRBD1
J gene: TRBJ2-7
V gene: TRBV6-5
CDR3 DNA: TGTGCCAGCAGGCCGGACAGGGGGAACGAGCAGTACTTC
CDR3 protein: CASRPDRGNEQYF

clone size: -
D gene: -
J gene: TRBJ2-2
V gene: TRBV7-6
CDR3 DNA: TGTGCATCCCACAGGGCGAACACCGGGGAGCTGTTTTTT
CDR3 protein: CASHRANTGELFF

clone size: -
D gene: TRBD1
J gene: TRBJ2-7
V gene: TRBV28
CDR3 DNA: TGTGCCAGCACTACAGGGACAGCCTTTCCCTACGAGCAGTACTTC
CDR3 protein: CASTTGTAFPYEQYF

clone size: -
D gene: -
J gene: TRBJ1-3
V gene: TRBV9
CDR3 DNA: TGTGCCAGCAGCGCAGGGATGGGAATTGAGTTGTCTGGAAACACCATATATTTT
CDR3 protein: CASSAGMGIELSGNTIYF

clone size: -
D gene: -
J gene: TRBJ2-7
V gene: TRBV6-1
CDR3 DNA: TGTGCCAGCAGTGAGGGACGCCGGATCTACGAGCAGTACTTC
CDR3 protein: CASSEGRRIYEQYF

clone size: -
D gene: -
J gene: TRBJ2-3
V gene: TRBV27
CDR3 DNA: TGTGCCAGCAGCCGGCGGGTTGGTCGCACAGATACGCAGTATTTT
CDR3 protein: CASSRRVGRTDTQYF

clone size: -
D gene: -
J gene: TRBJ2-1
V gene: TRBV9
CDR3 DNA: TGTGCCAGCAGCGGTTCCCAGGGACTGCTCAATGAGCAGTTCTTC
CDR3 protein: CASSGSQGLLNEQFF

clone size: -
D gene: TRBD2
J gene: TRBJ2-1
V gene: TRBV4-3
CDR3 DNA: TGCGCCAGCAGCCAAGATCTGTCTAGCGGACTGTCGCAGTTCTTC
CDR3 protein: CASSQDLSSGLSQFF

clone size: -
D gene: TRBD2
J gene: TRBJ2-1
V gene: TRBV5-4
CDR3 DNA: TGTGCCAGCAGCCAACCGGGACTAGCGGGATACAATGAGCAGTTCTTC
CDR3 protein: CASSQPGLAGYNEQFF

clone size: -
D gene: -
J gene: TRBJ2-7
V gene: TRBV10-1
CDR3 DNA: TGCGCCAGCAGTGCCGGGACCTACGAGCAGTACTTC
CDR3 protein: CASSAGTYEQYF

clone size: -
D gene: -
J gene: TRBJ1-3
V gene: TRBV19
CDR3 DNA: TGTGCCAGTAGTATAGTCCCGGGAGGAGGAGGTGGAAACACCATATATTTT
CDR3 protein: CASSIVPGGGGGNTIYF

clone size: once
D gene: -
J gene: TRBJ2-1
V gene: TRBV7-9
CDR3 DNA: TGTGCCAGCAGGACCCACAGGGATGAGCAGTTCTTC
CDR3 protein: CASRTHRDEQFF

clone size: -
D gene: -
J gene: TRBJ2-1
V gene: TRBV27
CDR3 DNA: TGTGCCAGCAGTTTTACGATGTTTGGGGTCACCTACAATGAGCAGTTCTTC
CDR3 protein: CASSFTMFGVTYNEQFF

clone size: -
D gene: -
J gene: TRBJ1-1
V gene: TRBV30
CDR3 DNA: TGTGCCTGGAGTGTAACCAACACTGAAGCTTTCTTT
CDR3 protein: CAWSVTNTEAFF

clone size: -
D gene: -
J gene: TRBJ1-2
V gene: TRBV11-2
CDR3 DNA: TGTGCCAGCAGCTTAGGGACCGGCTACACCTTC
CDR3 protein: CASSLGTGYTF

clone size: -
D gene: -
J gene: TRBJ1-1
V gene: TRBV27
CDR3 DNA: TGTGCCAGCAGTTACGGAGGGGGGGGGAACGCTGAAGCTTTCTTT
CDR3 protein: CASSYGGGGNAEAFF

clone size: -
D gene: TRBD1
J gene: TRBJ1-2
V gene: TRBV9
CDR3 DNA: TGTGCCAGCAGCCCGACGAAGGGACAGGGAGTAGGCTATGGCTACACCTTC
CDR3 protein: CASSPTKGQGVGYGYTF

clone size: -
D gene: TRBD2
J gene: TRBJ2-7
V gene: TRBV5-1
CDR3 DNA: TGCGCCAGCAGCTGGACTAGCGGAAACTCCTACGAGCAGTACTTC
CDR3 protein: CASSWTSGNSYEQYF

clone size: -
D gene: -
J gene: TRBJ1-4
V gene: TRBV4-1
CDR3 DNA: TGCGCCAGCAGCCCGAGAGGGGAGGGAGGAAAACTGTTTTTT
CDR3 protein: CASSPRGEGGKLFF

clone size: few
D gene: -
J gene: TRBJ1-4
V gene: TRBV9
CDR3 DNA: TGTGCCAGCAGCGAAGGGGACGAAAAACTGTTTTTT
CDR3 protein: CASSEGDEKLFF

clone size: -
D gene: -
J gene: TRBJ2-5
V gene: TRBV5-1
CDR3 DNA: TGCGCCAGCAGCTTCAGGACAGGGGCACGAGTAGCGGGAGATTCCGGGACCCAGTACTTC
CDR3 protein: CASSFRTGARVAGDSGTQYF

clone size: -
D gene: -
J gene: TRBJ2-7
V gene: TRBV29-1
CDR3 DNA: TGCAGCGCCGCCTTAGGGGACAAGTACGAGCAGTACTTC
CDR3 protein: CSAALGDKYEQYF

clone size: -
D gene: -
J gene: TRBJ1-3
V gene: TRBV9
CDR3 DNA: TGTGCCAGCAGCGTAGAAGGGGATGGAAACACCATATATTTT
CDR3 protein: CASSVEGDGNTIYF

clone size: few
D gene: -
J gene: TRBJ1-1
V gene: TRBV4-1
CDR3 DNA: TGCGCCAGCAGCCAAGAACCGGGAATGAACACTGAAGCTTTCTTT
CDR3 protein: CASSQEPGMNTEAFF

clone size: -
D gene: TRBD1
J gene: TRBJ2-7
V gene: TRBV9
CDR3 DNA: TGTGCCAGCAGCGTAGCTGTGACAGGGGGCTACGAGCAGTACTTC
CDR3 protein: CASSVAVTGGYEQYF

clone size: -
D gene: TRBD2
J gene: TRBJ2-3
V gene: TRBV4-2
CDR3 DNA: TGTGCCAGCCGGGGACTAGCTACTAGCACAGATACGCAGTATTTT
CDR3 protein: CASRGLATSTDTQYF

clone size: -
D gene: -
J gene: TRBJ2-2
V gene: TRBV25-1
CDR3 DNA: TGTGCCAGCAGTGAAGAGCCCACCGGGGAGCTGTTTTTT
CDR3 protein: CASSEEPTGELFF

clone size: -
D gene: -
J gene: TRBJ2-2
V gene: TRBV6-5
CDR3 DNA: TGTGCCAGCAGTTACTCGTCTAACACCGGGGAGCTGTTTTTT
CDR3 protein: CASSYSSNTGELFF

clone size: few
D gene: -
J gene: TRBJ2-7
V gene: TRBV4-1
CDR3 DNA: TGCGCCAGCAGCCAAGACGGGGCCTACGAGCAGTACTTC
CDR3 protein: CASSQDGAYEQYF

clone size: -
D gene: -
J gene: TRBJ1-5
V gene: TRBV7-9
CDR3 DNA: TGTGCCAGCAGCCCCTCTGAGGGTGGGATCGAATTCAAGGATCAGCCCCAGCATTTT
CDR3 protein: CASSPSEGGIEFKDQPQHF

clone size: -
D gene: -
J gene: TRBJ1-1
V gene: TRBV9
CDR3 DNA: TGTGCCAGCAGCGCTTTTGGACAGTCGAACACTGAAGCTTTCTTT
CDR3 protein: CASSAFGQSNTEAFF

clone size: -
D gene: TRBD2
J gene: TRBJ2-7
V gene: TRBV27
CDR3 DNA: TGTGCCAGCAGTTTTGCGGGGGGATCCTACGAGCAGTACTTC
CDR3 protein: CASSFAGGSYEQYF